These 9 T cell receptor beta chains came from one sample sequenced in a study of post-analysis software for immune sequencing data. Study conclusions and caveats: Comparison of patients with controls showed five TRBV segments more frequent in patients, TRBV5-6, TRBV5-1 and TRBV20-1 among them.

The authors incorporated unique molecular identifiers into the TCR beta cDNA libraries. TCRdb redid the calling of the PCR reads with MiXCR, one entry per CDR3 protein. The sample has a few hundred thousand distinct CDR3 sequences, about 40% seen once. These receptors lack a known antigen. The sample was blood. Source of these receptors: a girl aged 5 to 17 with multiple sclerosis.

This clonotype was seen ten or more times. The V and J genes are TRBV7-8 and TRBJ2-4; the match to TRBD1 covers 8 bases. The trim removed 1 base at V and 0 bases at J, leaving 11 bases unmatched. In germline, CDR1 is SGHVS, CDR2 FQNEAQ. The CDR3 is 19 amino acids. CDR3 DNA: TGTGCCAGCAGCTTAGTAGTCAGGGGGCGCGGTTTAGCCAAAAACATTCAGTACTTC. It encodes CASSLVVRGRGLAKNIQYF.

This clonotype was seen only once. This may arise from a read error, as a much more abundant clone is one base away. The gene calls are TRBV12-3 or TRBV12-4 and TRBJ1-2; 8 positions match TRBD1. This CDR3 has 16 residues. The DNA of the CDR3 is TGTGCCAGCAGTCCGGACAGGGCCTGGTTTAACTATGGCTACAACTTC. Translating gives CASSPDRAWFNYGYNF.

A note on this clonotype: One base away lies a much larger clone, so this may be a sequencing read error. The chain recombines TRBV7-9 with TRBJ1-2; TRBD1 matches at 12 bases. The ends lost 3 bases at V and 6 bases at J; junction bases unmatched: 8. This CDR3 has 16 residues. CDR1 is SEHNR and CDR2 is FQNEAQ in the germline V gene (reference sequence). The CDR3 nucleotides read TGTGCCAGCAGCTTGGCGGGACAGGGGGCTGGCCATGGCTACACCTTC. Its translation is CASSLAGQGAGHGYTF.

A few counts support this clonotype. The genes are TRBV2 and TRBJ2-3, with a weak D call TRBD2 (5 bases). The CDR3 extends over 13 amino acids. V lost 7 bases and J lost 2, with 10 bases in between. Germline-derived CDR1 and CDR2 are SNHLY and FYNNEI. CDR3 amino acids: CASTKRSTDTQYF. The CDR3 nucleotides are TGTGCCAGCACAAAGCGGTCCACAGATACGCAGTATTTT. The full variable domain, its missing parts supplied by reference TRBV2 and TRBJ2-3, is EPEVTQTPSHQVTQMGQEVILRCVPISNHLYFYWYRQILGQKVEFLVSFYNNEISEKSEIFDDQFSVERPDGSNFTLKIRSTKLEDSAMYFCASTKRSTDTQYFGPGTRLTVL.

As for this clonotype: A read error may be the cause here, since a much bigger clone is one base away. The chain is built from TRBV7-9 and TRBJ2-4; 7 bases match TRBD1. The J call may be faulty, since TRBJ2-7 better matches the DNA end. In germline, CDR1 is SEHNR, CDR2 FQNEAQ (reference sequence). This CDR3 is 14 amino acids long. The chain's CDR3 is CASSSRDRVGEQYF. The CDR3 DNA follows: TGTGCCAGCAGCTCACGTGACAGGGTGGGCGAGCAGTACTTC.

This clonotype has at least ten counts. The CDR3 reads CASSERGQGFYYGYTF. CDR3 bases: TGTGCCAGCAGCGAAAGGGGACAGGGGTTTTACTATGGCTACACCTTC. The chain employs TRBV2 and TRBJ1-2, with 10 positions matching TRBD1. V was pared by 6 bases and J by 3 bases, with 10 bases of the junction left unmatched. In germline, CDR1 is SNHLY, CDR2 FYNNEI. CDR3 length equals 16 residues.

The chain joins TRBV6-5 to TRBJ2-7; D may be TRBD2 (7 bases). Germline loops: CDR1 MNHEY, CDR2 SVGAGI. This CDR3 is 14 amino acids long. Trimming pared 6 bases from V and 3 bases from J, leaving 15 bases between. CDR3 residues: CASRPAGQSYEQYF. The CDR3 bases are TGTGCCAGCAGACCAGCGGGACAAAGCTACGAGCAGTACTTC.

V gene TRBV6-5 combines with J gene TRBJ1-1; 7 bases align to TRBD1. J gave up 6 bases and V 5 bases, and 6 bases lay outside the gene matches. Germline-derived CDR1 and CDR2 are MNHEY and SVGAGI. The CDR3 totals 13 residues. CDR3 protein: CASSNYRGPEAFF. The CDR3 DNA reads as TGTGCCAGCAGTAATTACAGGGGTCCTGAAGCTTTCTTT.

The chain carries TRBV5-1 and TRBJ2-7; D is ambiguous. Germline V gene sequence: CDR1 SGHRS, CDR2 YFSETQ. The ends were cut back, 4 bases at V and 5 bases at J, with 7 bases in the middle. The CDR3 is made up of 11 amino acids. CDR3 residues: CASSPSDEQYF. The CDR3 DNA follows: TGCGCCAGCAGCCCCTCGGACGAGCAGTACTTC.